Below, 10 T cell receptor beta chains from the same sample are listed, as sequenced in a study of CD8 T cells in Susac syndrome. The authors reverse transcribed roughly 0.5 to 1 ug RNA with random hexamers. TCRdb ran MiXCR on the immunoSEQ multiplex PCR reads and lists one entry per CDR3 protein. There are about 200,000 distinct CDR3 sequences in the sample; approximately 90% occur only once, and approximately 0.13% lies in the top ten. The sample was CD8+ T cells from PBMCs. Receptors were obtained from a human donor with multiple sclerosis.

V is TRBV4-3 and J is TRBJ2-1; 10 bases agree with TRBD2. CDR1 and CDR2 from the germline V gene are LGHNA and YSLEER. The CDR3 sequence is 14 residues long. The junction had 8 bases not matched to a gene; V was cut back by 0 bases and J by 15 bases. The CDR3 region is CASSQDTSGDHWFF. For the CDR3, the DNA is TGCGCCAGCAGCCAAGACACTAGCGGGGACCATTGGTTCTTC.

The rearrangement joins TRBV19 to TRBJ1-1; D unresolved. The germline CDR1 and CDR2 sequences are LNHDA and SQIVND (reference sequence). This CDR3 comprises 15 residues. The V end lost 5 bases, the J end lost 1 base, and 14 bases lay between the germline ends. The CDR3, as DNA: TGTGCCAGTAGTCGGTATCGCGGCGGGAACACTGAAGCTTTCTTT. The encoded protein is CASSRYRGGNTEAFF.

J is TRBJ2-7 and V is TRBV29-1, with 7 bases lining up with TRBD1. The germline gives CDR1 SQVTM, CDR2 ANQGSEA. The CDR3 has 13 amino acids. The junction had 8 bases not matched to a gene; V was cut back by 6 bases and J by 3 bases. The CDR3 nucleotides read TGCAGCGTGACCGGGACAGTCCTCTACGAGCAGTACTTC. It codes for CSVTGTVLYEQYF.

The chain employs TRBV13 and TRBJ2-7; D remains ambiguous. The CDR3 contains 12 residues. The V gene's germline CDR1 is PRHDT and CDR2 FYEKMQ (reference sequence). With 5 bases removed from V and 0 bases from J, the gap between germline ends came to 5 bases. CDR3 in amino acids: CASSASSYEQYF. CDR3 nucleotide sequence: TGTGCCAGCAGCGCCAGCTCCTACGAGCAGTACTTC.

The CDR3 bases are TGCAGTGCTAAAAGGGGGACGGGCCTGCAAGAGACCCAGTACTTC. Protein product: CSAKRGTGLQETQYF. V usage is TRBV20-1 and J usage is TRBJ2-5, with D perhaps matching TRBD1 (6 bases). Germline V gives CDR1 DFQATT, CDR2 SNEGSKA (reference sequence). Trimming removed 4 bases from V and 2 bases from J, with 17 bases in between. The CDR3 runs to 15 residues.

The chain combines TRBV24-1 with TRBJ2-1; D remains unclear. CDR3 length: 14 amino acids. V lost 4 bases and J 8 bases, leaving 14 bases between the germline ends. In germline, CDR1 is KGHDR, CDR2 SFDVKD. The CDR3: CATSERGGDDEQFF. CDR3 sequence (DNA): TGTGCCACCAGTGAGCGTGGCGGAGATGATGAGCAGTTCTTC.

This clonotype was seen a single time. This chain joins TRBV16 and TRBJ1-5, with TRBD1 matching over 7 bases. Germline-derived CDR1 and CDR2 are KGHSY and FQNENV. The V and J ends lost 4 bases and 6 bases, in that order; junction bases with no gene match: 6. The CDR3 spans 14 residues. The CDR3 reads CASSLYRGGQPQHF. The CDR3 DNA reads TGTGCCAGCAGCCTATACAGGGGCGGTCAGCCCCAGCATTTT. Based on the CDR3 plus reference TRBV16 and TRBJ1-5, the full variable domain is GEEVAQTPKHLVRGEGQKAKLYCAPIKGHSYVFWYQQVLKNEFKFLISFQNENVFDETGMPKERFSAKCLPNSPCSLEIQATKLEDSAVYFCASSLYRGGQPQHFGDGTRLSIL.

V and J are TRBV7-9 and TRBJ1-1; 8 nucleotides align to TRBD1. There are 15 residues in the CDR3. Looked up from germline, CDR1 is SEHNR and CDR2 is FQNEAQ (reference sequence). V dropped 5 bases and J dropped 1; count of bases not matched to a gene: 6. CDR3 sequence reads: CASSPRTGKNTEAFF. CDR3 bases: TGTGCCAGCAGCCCCCGGACAGGGAAGAACACTGAAGCTTTCTTT. The complete variable domain, with remaining parts taken from reference TRBV7-9 and TRBJ1-1, reads DTGVSQNPRHKITKRGQNVTFRCDPISEHNRLYWYRQTLGQGPEFLTYFQNEAQLEKSRLLSDRFSAERPKGSFSTLEIQRTEQGDSAMYLCASSPRTGKNTEAFFGQGTRLTVV.

In DNA, the CDR3 is TGTGCCAGCAGTTCCCGCCCGATAGTTGAAGCTTTCTTT. The encoded protein is CASSSRPIVEAFF. The rearrangement joins TRBV6-5 to TRBJ1-1; D remains unclear. The CDR3 extends over 13 amino acids. Germline V gene lookup returns CDR1 MNHEY and CDR2 SVGAGI. V gave up 4 bases and J gave up 7 bases, with 13 bases separating them.

The chain joins TRBV19 to TRBJ2-1, with 8 bases lining up with TRBD2. Germline-derived CDR1 and CDR2 are LNHDA and SQIVND (reference sequence). The length of the CDR3 is 15 residues. J was trimmed by 4 bases and V by 6 bases; bases with no gene match: 8. Here the CDR3 reads CASSLDGRDYNEQFF. CDR3 nucleotides: TGTGCCAGTAGCCTGGACGGGAGGGATTACAATGAGCAGTTCTTC.